This TCR beta chain stems from a study of blood T cell repertoires in COVID-19. Looking at the study overall: In each case, the material was cDNA or gDNA derived from T cells, B-cell-depleted T cells, or PBMCs.

Original processing methods: For nucleated cells, counts were estimated from reference gene primer amplification. TCRdb's table, derived via immunoSEQ multiplex PCR, lists solely in-frame clones and lacks some. That table gives V, J and clone size, and the DNA gave D and trimming. Of approximately 250,000 clones listed, roughly 80% are singletons. The CDR3 spans 14 residues. V lost 7 bases to trimming and J lost 4 bases; unmatched junction nucleotides: 9. The germline V gene has CDR1 MNHEY and CDR2 SVGAGI. The sequenced material came from peripheral blood. This sequence joins TRBV6-5 and TRBJ1-2, with TRBD1 matching over 7 bases. The receptor's source is a woman in her forties or fifties with acute or convalescent COVID-19. The CDR3 spells CASNTPGGLYGYTF. The CDR3 coding sequence is TGTGCCAGCAATACCCCAGGGGGGCTCTATGGCTACACCTTC.